Listed below are T cell receptor beta chains from one sample, sequenced in a study of blood T cell repertoires in COVID-19. Sequencing used immunoSEQ multiplex PCR; TCRdb keeps in-frame clones, though not all of them. The table lists under 250,000 clones, 70% to 90% of them singletons. Material: peripheral blood. All receptors derive from a man older than 75 with acute or convalescent COVID-19. The CDR3 runs from the conserved cysteine through the conserved F or W. A D gene is named only where the DNA matches it firmly. Clone size is given for some rows only: seen once, a few or many times, or a class if the clone is expanded.

>-|TRBV18|TRBD1|TRBJ1-5
TGTGCCAGCTCGCTTGACAGGGGCAATCAGCCCCAGCATTTT
CASSLDRGNQPQHF
>-|TRBV11-2|TRBD2|TRBJ2-1
TGTGCCAGCAGCACAACTAGCGGGAGGACCTACTACAATGAGCAGTTCTTC
CASSTTSGRTYYNEQFF
>-|TRBV19|TRBD2|TRBJ2-3
TGTGCCAGTAGCACGGGACTAGCGGGATCCATGGATACGCAGTATTTT
CASSTGLAGSMDTQYF
>-|TRBV4-2|-|TRBJ2-1
TGTGCCAGCAGCCAAGAAACTGAGTTGTATATCGATGAGCAGTTCTTC
CASSQETELYIDEQFF
>-|TRBV12-5|-|TRBJ2-3
TGTGCTAGTGGCCCCCGAAACAGCCCCACAGATACGCAGTATTTT
CASGPRNSPTDTQYF
>-|TRBV29-1|TRBD1|TRBJ1-1
TGCAGCGTTGCCCCGACAGGGGGGACTGAAGCTTTCTTT
CSVAPTGGTEAFF
>-|TRBV6-5|-|TRBJ2-1
TGTGCCAGCACCTCGGTGGGGGGCTACAATGAGCAGTTCTTC
CASTSVGGYNEQFF
>-|TRBV5-4|-|TRBJ2-7
TGTGCCAGCAGCTTTGGAGGGTACGGGCAGTACTTC
CASSFGGYGQYF
>-|TRBV29-1|-|TRBJ2-5
TGCAGCGTTGAGCCGGGGATCGAGACCCAGTACTTC
CSVEPGIETQYF
>-|TRBV7-2|-|TRBJ2-6
TGTGCCAGCAGCCGCCGGGGGACCTCTGGGGCCAACGTCCTGACTTTC
CASSRRGTSGANVLTF
>-|TRBV7-2|-|TRBJ1-2
TGTGCCAGCAGCTTAAACAGGGCTTATAACTATGGCTACACCTTC
CASSLNRAYNYGYTF
>few|TRBV28|TRBD1|TRBJ1-2
TGTGCCAGCAGTTTAGACAGGGGTTCTTGGGGCTACACCTTC
CASSLDRGSWGYTF
>-|TRBV5-6|-|TRBJ2-3
TGTGCCAGCAGCTTGGTGGTCGGGGGAACAGATACGCAGTATTTT
CASSLVVGGTDTQYF
>-|TRBV29-1|-|TRBJ1-2
TGCAGCGTTACCGGTTCTGAAGTCTATGGCTACACCTTC
CSVTGSEVYGYTF
>-|TRBV6-1|TRBD2|TRBJ2-7
TGTGCCAGCAGTGAAGGACTAGCGGGGTCCCACTACGAGCAGTACTTC
CASSEGLAGSHYEQYF
>-|TRBV29-1|TRBD2|TRBJ2-1
TGCAGCGTTGAAGAAAAAGCGGGAGTCGATGAGCAGTTCTTC
CSVEEKAGVDEQFF
>-|TRBV6-6|TRBD1|TRBJ2-7
TGTGCCAGCAGTGTGGGACAGGGCAACGAGCAGTACTTC
CASSVGQGNEQYF
>-|TRBV2|-|TRBJ2-5
TGTGCCAGCATGGACAGACTCCAAGAGACCCAGTACTTC
CASMDRLQETQYF
>-|TRBV4-3|TRBD2|TRBJ2-1
TGCGCCAGCAGCCAAGACAGGGGACTAGCGGGGGGGAGGAATGAGCAGTTCTTC
CASSQDRGLAGGRNEQFF
>-|TRBV28|-|TRBJ2-3
TGTGCCACCACGGGGGTGGATACGCAGTATTTT
CATTGVDTQYF
>-|TRBV6-5|TRBD1|TRBJ2-5
TGTGCCAGCAGCCGAGACAGGGGTCAAGAGACCCAGTACTTC
CASSRDRGQETQYF
>-|TRBV18|-|TRBJ2-2
TGTGCCAGCTCACCGCAGGAGGCTACCGGGGGATTTCTCGGGGAGCTGTTTTTT
CASSPQEATGGFLGELFF
>-|TRBV21-1|-|TRBJ2-1
TGTGCCAGCAGCAAAGAGGACAGTAACCCTTACAATGAGCAGTTCTTC
CASSKEDSNPYNEQFF
>-|TRBV5-1|-|TRBJ1-2
TGCGCCAGCAGCCAACAGGGACGAGGCTATGGCTACACCTTC
CASSQQGRGYGYTF
>-|TRBV4-1|TRBD2|TRBJ2-7
TGCGCCAGCAGCCAAACTCCCCTCGGAGCAAGCGGGGGGGCCAACGAGCAGTACTTC
CASSQTPLGASGGANEQYF